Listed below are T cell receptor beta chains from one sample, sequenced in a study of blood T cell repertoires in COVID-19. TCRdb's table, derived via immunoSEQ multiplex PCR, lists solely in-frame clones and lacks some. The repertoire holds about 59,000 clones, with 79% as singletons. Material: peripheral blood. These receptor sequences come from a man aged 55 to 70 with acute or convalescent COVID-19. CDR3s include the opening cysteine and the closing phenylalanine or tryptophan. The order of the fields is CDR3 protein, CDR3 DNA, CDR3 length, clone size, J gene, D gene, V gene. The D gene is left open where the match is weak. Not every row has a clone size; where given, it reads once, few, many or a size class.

CASSPGFGEKLFF	TGTGCCAGCAGTCCAGGGTTTGGGGAAAAACTGTTTTTT	13	once	TRBJ1-4	NA	TRBV12-3/TRBV12-4
CVVGQAGGPRGYNEQFF	TGTGTCGTTGGCCAAGCGGGAGGGCCAAGGGGATACAATGAGCAGTTCTTC	17	NA	TRBJ2-1	TRBD2	TRBV28
CAWKGLGETQYF	TGTGCCTGGAAGGGGTTAGGGGAGACCCAGTACTTC	12	NA	TRBJ2-5	NA	TRBV30
CASSPRGDRVHEQYF	TGTGCCAGCAGCCCCCGCGGCGACAGGGTACACGAGCAGTACTTC	15	few	TRBJ2-7	TRBD1	TRBV9
CASSIRLAGTNEQFF	TGTGCCAGCAGCATAAGACTAGCGGGAACCAATGAGCAGTTCTTC	15	NA	TRBJ2-1	TRBD2	TRBV7-3
CASSLWAVAGGTDTQYF	TGTGCCAGCAGCTTATGGGCGGTAGCGGGGGGCACAGATACGCAGTATTTT	17	NA	TRBJ2-3	TRBD2	TRBV7-2
CASSPHVDRDEKLFF	TGTGCCAGCAGTCCCCACGTTGATCGGGATGAAAAACTGTTTTTT	15	once	TRBJ1-4	NA	TRBV27
CSAAGDGRGYGYTF	TGCAGCGCCGCTGGGGACGGGAGGGGCTATGGCTACACCTTC	14	once	TRBJ1-2	NA	TRBV29-1
CASSRQLGETQYF	TGTGCCAGCAGCCGGCAACTAGGAGAGACCCAGTACTTC	13	NA	TRBJ2-5	NA	TRBV11-3
CASSSGSYNEQFF	TGTGCCAGCAGCAGCGGATCCTACAATGAGCAGTTCTTC	13	NA	TRBJ2-1	NA	TRBV14
CASSFTGGYYGYTF	TGTGCCAGCAGTTTCACAGGGGGGTACTATGGCTACACCTTC	14	few	TRBJ1-2	TRBD1	TRBV27
CATSRDPGRRGNTGELFF	TGTGCCACCAGCAGAGATCCCGGACGGAGGGGCAACACCGGGGAGCTGTTTTTT	18	NA	TRBJ2-2	NA	TRBV15
CASSLETSGELFF	TGTGCCAGCAGCTTGGAAACTAGCGGGGAGCTGTTTTTT	13	NA	TRBJ2-2	NA	TRBV7-9
CASSYGISGNSPLHF	TGCGCCAGCAGCTACGGAATCTCGGGAAATTCACCCCTCCACTTT	15	many	TRBJ1-6	NA	TRBV5-1
CASSLAGEGTGELFF	TGTGCCAGCAGCTTAGCGGGAGAGGGCACCGGGGAGCTGTTTTTT	15	NA	TRBJ2-2	TRBD2	TRBV2
CASSLARDRVQYF	TGTGCCAGCAGCTTGGCCAGGGACAGAGTCCAGTATTTT	13	NA	TRBJ2-3	TRBD1	TRBV5-6
CASSITGPSYNEQFF	TGTGCCAGTAGTATAACAGGACCCTCCTACAATGAGCAGTTCTTC	15	NA	TRBJ2-1	NA	TRBV19
CASSRQGARNQPQHF	TGTGCCAGCAGCCGTCAGGGGGCGCGCAATCAGCCCCAGCATTTT	15	NA	TRBJ1-5	TRBD1	TRBV6-5
CASSSEVQPLYGYTF	TGTGCCAGCTCGTCCGAAGTACAACCCCTCTATGGCTACACCTTC	15	NA	TRBJ1-2	NA	TRBV18
CASSEGGTGNIYYGYTF	TGTGCCAGCAGCGAGGGGGGGACAGGGAACATCTACTATGGCTACACCTTC	17	NA	TRBJ1-2	TRBD1	TRBV9
CASSRQGQGSPLHF	TGTGCCAGCAGTCGACAGGGACAAGGTTCACCCCTCCACTTT	14	NA	TRBJ1-6	TRBD1	TRBV7-3
CSVSGDRASNQPQHF	TGCAGCGTCTCTGGGGACAGGGCGAGCAATCAGCCCCAGCATTTT	15	few	TRBJ1-5	TRBD1	TRBV29-1
CASSVAGRAADEQFF	TGTGCCAGCAGCGTAGCCGGGAGGGCCGCGGATGAGCAGTTCTTC	15	NA	TRBJ2-1	TRBD2	TRBV9
CASTKGSYESNTGTSNQPQHF	TGTGCCAGTACCAAGGGATCCTACGAATCGAACACAGGGACAAGCAATCAGCCCCAGCATTTT	21	few	TRBJ1-5	NA	TRBV19
CASSLEAAYNEQFF	TGTGCCAGCAGCTTAGAGGCGGCCTACAATGAGCAGTTCTTC	14	NA	TRBJ2-1	NA	TRBV7-8
CASSSPGTGGVSNEKLFF	TGTGCCAGCAGTTCCCCCGGGACAGGAGGGGTTTCGAATGAAAAACTGTTTTTT	18	NA	TRBJ1-4	TRBD1	TRBV6-2/TRBV6-3
CASTPQGAIIPSTDTQYF	TGTGCCAGCACCCCTCAGGGGGCAATAATCCCTAGCACAGATACGCAGTATTTT	18	NA	TRBJ2-3	TRBD1	TRBV28
CASSQRPPGTGNTEAFF	TGCGCCAGCAGCCAAAGGCCTCCCGGGACAGGGAACACTGAAGCTTTCTTT	17	NA	TRBJ1-1	TRBD1	TRBV5-1
CATSRGGRGEQYF	TGTGCCACCAGCAGAGGCGGGCGGGGAGAGCAGTACTTC	13	NA	TRBJ2-7	NA	TRBV15
CASSHVGTAGGQPQHF	TGTGCCAGCAGCCATGTCGGGACAGCTGGTGGTCAGCCCCAGCATTTT	16	NA	TRBJ1-5	TRBD1	TRBV4-2
CASSSARQNRWETQYF	TGTGCCAGCAGTTCGGCGCGACAGAACCGATGGGAGACCCAGTACTTC	16	once	TRBJ2-5	NA	TRBV28
CATSRVDRATDTQYF	TGTGCCACCAGCAGGGTTGACAGGGCCACAGATACGCAGTATTTT	15	NA	TRBJ2-3	TRBD1	TRBV15